The 5 T cell receptor beta chains reported below all come from one sample, sequenced in a study of cytomegalovirus exposure and HLA in healthy donors. PCR involved 60 Vbeta and 13 Jbeta primers. Libraries were prepared by immunoSEQ multiplex PCR; TCRdb keeps only in-frame clonotypes and omits some of them. The data contain about 200,000 clones, 65% to 80% of them seen just once; the ten biggest clones take up approximately 4%. The sample comprised PBMCs. The receptors here all came from a woman aged 30 to 39 in good health and CMV-seropositive.

As concerns this clone: The junction departs from the called germline gene at one end, perhaps through a read error. The chain couples TRBV5-1 to TRBJ2-5, with D maybe TRBD2 (5 bases). Gene TRBJ2-7 matches the end of the DNA better, so the J call may be wrong. Germline V gene data show CDR1 as SGHRS and CDR2 as YFSETQ. The CDR3 sequence is 13 residues long. CDR3 sequence: CASSRPDSFEQYF. Written as DNA, the CDR3 is TGCGCCAGCAGCCGTCCGGACTCCTTCGAGCAGTACTTC.

V gene TRBV29-1 combines with J gene TRBJ2-1; 9 bases match TRBD1. V lost 5 bases, J lost 2 bases, and 7 bases stayed unmatched. The length of the CDR3 is 15 residues. Germline values: CDR1 SQVTM, CDR2 ANQGSEA. CDR3 in DNA: TGCAGCGTTCCCGGACAGGGGACCACCTACAATGAGCAGTTCTTC. Protein product: CSVPGQGTTYNEQFF.

The chain joins TRBV20-1 to TRBJ2-7; 7 bases fit TRBD2. J lost 6 bases, V lost 3 bases, and 2 bases had no gene match. From germline, CDR1 is DFQATT and CDR2 SNEGSKA (reference sequence). The CDR3 runs 11 residues. The chain's CDR3 is CSARGGPEQYF. CDR3 DNA sequence: TGCAGTGCTAGGGGAGGGCCCGAGCAGTACTTC.

CDR3 region: CASSLTGLATDTQYF. The CDR3 DNA reads as TGTGCCAGCAGCTTGACAGGGTTGGCGACAGATACGCAGTATTTT. The rearrangement uses TRBV11-2 and TRBJ2-3, with 7 positions matching TRBD1. With V trimmed by 3 bases and J by 3 bases, 6 bases remained unmatched. Germline loops: CDR1 SGHAT, CDR2 FQNNGV. The CDR3 length is 15 residues.

This chain joins TRBV4-1 and TRBJ1-1; the D gene is possibly TRBD1 (6 bases). The CDR3 sequence is 15 residues long. Looked up from germline, CDR1 is MGHRA and CDR2 is YSYEKL. The V end lost 3 bases, the J end lost 0 bases, and 11 bases lay between the germline ends. The CDR3 protein is CASSHAGVVNTEAFF. CDR3 nucleotide sequence: TGCGCCAGCAGCCATGCAGGGGTGGTGAACACTGAAGCTTTCTTT.